The next 32 T cell receptor beta chains were all read from a single sample in a study of Ad26.COV2.S vaccination and SARS-CoV-2 variants. Sequencing used immunoSEQ multiplex PCR; TCRdb keeps in-frame clones, though not all of them. The table shows about 350,000 clones, with roughly nine tenths occurring only once. This material consisted of peripheral blood, taken after recovery from COVID-19. The receptors stem from a human donor who had recovered from COVID-19.

This clone was detected only once. This sequence joins TRBV19 and TRBJ1-3, with D perhaps matching TRBD1 (6 bases). Germline V gene lookup returns CDR1 LNHDA and CDR2 SQIVND (reference sequence). CDR3 length equals 16 residues. With 5 bases removed from V and 5 bases from J, the gap between germline ends came to 19 bases. The CDR3 spells CASSWGSGAGRNTIYF. For the CDR3, the DNA is TGTGCCAGTAGTTGGGGCTCGGGGGCCGGTAGAAACACCATATATTTT. The full variable domain, its missing parts supplied by reference TRBV19 and TRBJ1-3, is DGGITQSPKYLFRKEGQNVTLSCEQNLNHDAMYWYRQDPGQGLRLIYYSQIVNDFQKGDIAEGYSVSREKKESFPLTVTSAQKNPTAFYLCASSWGSGAGRNTIYFGEGSWLTVV.

The chain joins TRBV7-2 to TRBJ1-6; D may be TRBD1 (5 bases). Germline CDR1 reads SGHTA; CDR2 reads FQGNSA. Trimming left V 5 bases short and J 9 bases short, with 20 bases between. This CDR3 is 16 amino acids long. The CDR3 here is CASSTSSGTAGSPLHF. The CDR3 DNA sequence: TGTGCCAGCAGCACCAGCAGTGGGACGGCGGGTTCACCCCTCCACTTT.

The chain uses TRBV12-5 and TRBJ2-2; 13 nucleotides align to TRBD2. The germline gives CDR1 LGHNT, CDR2 FRNRAP. The CDR3 totals 18 residues. The V segment lost 5 bases and the J segment 0 bases; nucleotides outside the gene matches: 6. CDR3 protein: CASGPAGLAGANTGELFF. The CDR3 DNA sequence: TGTGCTAGTGGTCCCGCCGGACTAGCGGGAGCGAACACCGGGGAGCTGTTTTTT. The complete variable domain, with remaining parts taken from reference TRBV12-5 and TRBJ2-2, reads DARVTQTPRHKVTEMGQEVTMRCQPILGHNTVFWYRQTMMQGLELLAYFRNRAPLDDSGMPKDRFSAEMPDATLATLKIQPSEPRDSAVYFCASGPAGLAGANTGELFFGEGSRLTVL.

The V gene is TRBV6-6, the J gene TRBJ1-1; 10 nucleotides line up with TRBD1. Germline V CDR1 and CDR2: MNHNY, SVGAGI (reference sequence). The CDR3 runs to 15 residues. With 5 bases clipped from V and 1 base from J, the junction kept 4 bases outside the gene matches. The CDR3 bases are TGTGCCAGCAGTAAACGGACAGGGGGGAACACTGAAGCTTTCTTT. Translating gives CASSKRTGGNTEAFF.

This chain connects TRBV6-2 or TRBV6-3 to TRBJ2-3; possibly TRBD2 for D (6 bases). From germline, CDR1 is MNHEY and CDR2 SVGEGT. CDR3 length equals 15 residues. Trimming stripped 0 bases from V and 2 bases from J, with 9 bases between. CDR3 amino acids: CASSYSEGSTDTQYF. The CDR3 bases are TGTGCCAGCAGTTACTCGGAGGGCTCCACAGATACGCAGTATTTT.

This rearrangement joins TRBV18 to TRBJ2-7, with D perhaps matching TRBD1 (5 bases). Trimming left V 1 base short and J 4 bases short, with 14 bases between. Germline V lookup: CDR1 KGHSH, CDR2 LQKENI. CDR3 size: 15 residues. The CDR3 nucleotides are TGTGCCAGCTCACCACTACCAGGGATCGGATACGAGCAGTACTTC. It yields the protein CASSPLPGIGYEQYF.

V and J are TRBV9 and TRBJ1-1; D gene unclear. V shed 3 bases and J shed 1 base, with 13 bases lying between them. The V gene's germline CDR1 is SGDLS and CDR2 YYNGEE. The CDR3 runs to 15 residues. CDR3 in amino acids: CASSARHGRNTEAFF. The CDR3 nucleotides are TGTGCCAGCAGCGCCCGTCATGGGCGGAACACTGAAGCTTTCTTT.

V and J are TRBV5-1 and TRBJ2-3, with 8 bases lining up with TRBD2. V was pared by 3 bases and J by 4 bases, with 16 bases of the junction left unmatched. Germline loops: CDR1 SGHRS, CDR2 YFSETQ. CDR3 length: 18 residues. The chain's CDR3 is CASSYSGLGGGGADTQYF. CDR3 DNA: TGCGCCAGCAGCTACTCGGGACTCGGGGGGGGCGGGGCAGATACGCAGTATTTT. The variable domain in full, completed from reference TRBV5-1 and TRBJ2-3, reads KAGVTQTPRYLIKTRGQQVTLSCSPISGHRSVSWYQQTPGQGLQFLFEYFSETQRNKGNFPGRFSGRQFSNSRSEMNVSTLELGDSALYLCASSYSGLGGGGADTQYFGPGTRLTVL.

The chain is built from TRBV6-6 and TRBJ2-2, with a tentative D call TRBD2 (6 bases). The length of the CDR3 is 15 residues. V lost 0 bases and J 7 bases, leaving 12 bases between the germline ends. Germline loops: CDR1 MNHNY, CDR2 SVGAGI (reference sequence). The CDR3 DNA is TGTGCCAGCAGTTACTCCGGGGGAACGGGCGGGGAGCTGTTTTTT. Encoded protein: CASSYSGGTGGELFF.

V usage is TRBV6-1 and J usage is TRBJ2-3; no reliable D call. This CDR3 has 15 amino acids. V dropped 2 bases and J dropped 6 bases, with 15 bases sitting between them. CDR1 is MNHNS, CDR2 SASEGT, per germline. In DNA form, the CDR3 reads TGTGCCAGCAGTGAAACTCCCCTCCCTCCGGATACGCAGTATTTT. This encodes CASSETPLPPDTQYF.

J is TRBJ2-3 and V is TRBV5-1; 8 bases line up with TRBD2. The V gene end was trimmed by 4 bases and the J gene end by 1 base; junction bases not matched to a gene: 2. Germline V gives CDR1 SGHRS, CDR2 YFSETQ. This CDR3 has 14 residues. CDR3 amino acids: CASSGTSGTDTQYF. For the CDR3, the DNA is TGCGCCAGCAGCGGGACTAGTGGCACAGATACGCAGTATTTT.

The rearrangement links TRBV10-3 to TRBJ2-1; a weak D match, TRBD1 (6 bases). Germline loops: CDR1 ENHRY, CDR2 SYGVKD. The CDR3 is 15 amino acids. V lost 2 bases and J 3 bases, leaving 11 bases between the germline ends. The CDR3, as DNA: TGTGCCATCAGTGAGCTGACAGGACACTACAATGAGCAGTTCTTC. Residues: CAISELTGHYNEQFF.

The gene calls are TRBV7-2 and TRBJ2-6, with 11 positions matching TRBD2. The CDR3 is 18 residues long. Per the germline V gene, CDR1 is SGHTA and CDR2 is FQGNSA. V lost 2 bases, J lost 0 bases, and 3 bases stayed unmatched. The CDR3 reads CASSLLAGGLSGANVLTF. The CDR3, as DNA: TGTGCCAGCAGCTTACTAGCGGGGGGCCTCTCTGGGGCCAACGTCCTGACTTTC.

CDR3 sequence: CASSLTDSGPYEQYF. DNA for the CDR3: TGTGCCAGCAGTTTAACGGACAGCGGACCCTACGAGCAGTACTTC. This rearrangement joins TRBV27 to TRBJ2-7, with a weak D call TRBD1 (6 bases). The CDR3 loop spans 15 amino acids. The V gene lost 2 bases and the J gene lost 2 bases, with 13 bases spanning the gap. From germline, CDR1 is MNHEY and CDR2 SMNVEV (reference sequence).

The V and J genes are TRBV29-1 and TRBJ2-1, with D possibly matching TRBD2 (5 bases). The V gene's germline CDR1 is SQVTM and CDR2 ANQGSEA. The CDR3 loop spans 16 amino acids. V lost 4 bases and J lost 9, with 25 bases in between. CDR3 bases: TGCAGCGTTGTAGAGTCGGGGAAGACAATTAGAGGTGAGCAGTTCTTC. This gives the protein CSVVESGKTIRGEQFF.

V usage is TRBV7-6 and J usage is TRBJ1-1; no clear D. Trimming pared 5 bases from V and 0 bases from J, leaving 16 bases between. The CDR3 is 16 amino acids. The germline V gene has CDR1 SGHVS and CDR2 FNYEAQ. CDR3 loop: CASSPTHSGLNTEAFF. DNA for the CDR3: TGTGCCAGCAGCCCCACTCACAGTGGCTTGAACACTGAAGCTTTCTTT.

The CDR3 coding sequence is TGTGCCAGCAGCTTAGGACTACGAAACACAGATACGCAGTATTTT. Translation gives CASSLGLRNTDTQYF. The rearrangement links TRBV13 to TRBJ2-3; unclear D gene. Trimming stripped 0 bases from V and 2 bases from J, with 9 bases between. Germline CDR1 is PRHDT and CDR2 is FYEKMQ (reference sequence). This CDR3 comprises 15 residues.

The rearrangement links TRBV5-5 to TRBJ1-3; D gene unclear. This CDR3 has 15 amino acids. Trimming shortened V by 2 bases and J by 0 bases, and 9 bases separated the two germline ends. Germline assignment: CDR1 SGHKS and CDR2 YYEKEE (reference sequence). The CDR3 nucleotides are TGTGCCAGCAGCTTTGACACCTACTCTGGAAACACCATATATTTT. Translation: CASSFDTYSGNTIYF.

This sequence joins TRBV7-8 and TRBJ2-3; D possibly corresponds to TRBD1 (7 bases). V was trimmed by 2 bases and J by 4 bases, leaving 13 bases between them. Germline V gene sequence: CDR1 SGHVS, CDR2 FQNEAQ. CDR3 length: 15 amino acids. CDR3 coding DNA: TGTGCCAGCAGCTTATGGAGGGGGCTAGCAGATACGCAGTATTTT. It encodes CASSLWRGLADTQYF.

This chain connects TRBV4-3 to TRBJ2-7; the D call may be TRBD1 or TRBD2 (5 bases each). The V and J ends lost 0 bases and 3 bases respectively, with 9 bases between them. Germline-derived CDR1 and CDR2 are LGHNA and YSLEER. The CDR3 length is 14 residues. CDR3 nucleotides: TGCGCCAGCAGCCAAGATGAGGGGAGCTACGAGCAGTACTTC. It encodes CASSQDEGSYEQYF.

This chain links TRBV18 with TRBJ1-5; TRBD1 agrees at 7 bases. From germline, CDR1 is KGHSH and CDR2 LQKENI. This CDR3 is 15 amino acids long. J was trimmed by 7 bases and V by 2 bases; bases with no gene match: 8. DNA for the CDR3: TGTGCCAGCTCACCAGCGGGAGCAGGGGGACAGCCCCAGCATTTT. Protein product: CASSPAGAGGQPQHF.

The chain employs TRBV15 and TRBJ2-1; D possibly matches TRBD1 or TRBD2 (6 bases each). Trimming took 0 bases from V and 0 from J, leaving 15 bases between them. The CDR3 has 18 amino acids. CDR1 and CDR2 (germline): LNHNV, YYDKDF (reference sequence). As DNA, the CDR3 is TGTGCCACCAGCAGAGATCCGGGGGCCTTTAGCTCCTACAATGAGCAGTTCTTC. It translates to CATSRDPGAFSSYNEQFF.

The chain employs TRBV28 and TRBJ2-3; the D gene is possibly TRBD2 (7 bases). This CDR3 is 15 amino acids long. Trimming left V 7 bases short and J 6 bases short, with 20 bases between. CDR1 and CDR2 (germline): MDHEN, SYDVKM. In DNA, the CDR3 is TGTGCCAGCACCCCCAGTCGGGGGGCGTGGGATACGCAGTATTTT. Amino acid sequence: CASTPSRGAWDTQYF.

The chain uses TRBV2 and TRBJ1-2; D unclear. From germline, CDR1 is SNHLY and CDR2 FYNNEI. This CDR3 spans 15 amino acids. Trimming took 2 bases from V and 5 from J, leaving 15 bases between them. The CDR3 DNA reads TGTGCCAGCAGTGAAAAAAGGAGGGATTGGTATGGCTACACCTTC. Translation gives CASSEKRRDWYGYTF.

The V and J genes are TRBV9 and TRBJ1-2, with D uncertain. Germline CDR1 and CDR2: SGDLS and YYNGEE. Trimming took off 4 bases at V and 8 bases at J, with 15 bases between the two ends. The CDR3 contains 13 residues. The DNA for the CDR3 is TGTGCCAGCAGCATCACGCAAATAGGGGGCTACACCTTC. This encodes CASSITQIGGYTF.

This sequence joins TRBV19 and TRBJ2-5; the match to TRBD2 covers 9 bases. Germline assignment: CDR1 LNHDA and CDR2 SQIVND (reference sequence). This CDR3 has 14 amino acids. The trim removed 5 bases at V and 5 bases at J, leaving 6 bases unmatched. This CDR3 is CASSLSSGVETQYF. The CDR3 DNA follows: TGTGCCAGTAGTTTATCTAGCGGGGTCGAGACCCAGTACTTC.

This chain uses TRBV6-1 with TRBJ1-1; D unclear. This CDR3 has 15 amino acids. The V gene lost 2 bases and the J gene lost 0 bases, with 10 bases spanning the gap. CDR1 is MNHNS and CDR2 is SASEGT in the germline V gene. For the CDR3, the DNA is TGTGCCAGCAGTGAATATAGGTGGTTGAACACTGAAGCTTTCTTT. It is translated as CASSEYRWLNTEAFF.

The chain recombines TRBV12-3 or TRBV12-4 with TRBJ2-2; D ambiguous. V was pared by 6 bases and J by 4 bases, with 9 bases between. The CDR3 has 13 amino acids. The CDR3 DNA is TGTGCCAGCAGCCAGAGTTCCACCGGGGAGCTGTTTTTT. It encodes CASSQSSTGELFF.

The V call is TRBV12-3 or TRBV12-4, the J call TRBJ2-1, with 7 bases aligning to TRBD1. The CDR3 is 13 amino acids. The V segment lost 4 bases and the J segment 4 bases; nucleotides outside the gene matches: 1. The CDR3 sequence: CASSSDRYNEQFF. The DNA of the CDR3 is TGTGCCAGCAGTTCGGACAGGTACAATGAGCAGTTCTTC.

The genes are TRBV6-6 and TRBJ1-6; TRBD1 aligns across 7 bases. The CDR3 is made up of 16 amino acids. The V segment lost 5 bases and the J segment 7 bases; nucleotides outside the gene matches: 11. Germline V gives CDR1 MNHNY, CDR2 SVGAGI (reference sequence). CDR3 bases: TGTGCCAGCAGTCCCCCGACAGGGAGGTACAATTCACCCCTCCACTTT. Amino acid sequence: CASSPPTGRYNSPLHF.

This rearrangement joins TRBV20-1 to TRBJ2-7; D uncertain. Trimming took 5 bases from V and 5 from J, leaving 10 bases between them. Germline CDR1 reads DFQATT; CDR2 reads SNEGSKA (reference sequence). The CDR3 has 11 residues. CDR3 in amino acids: CSAVTFNEQYF. CDR3 coding DNA: TGCAGTGCTGTGACTTTTAACGAGCAGTACTTC.

The chain has TRBV7-9 and TRBJ1-2; 10 nucleotides match TRBD1. This CDR3 spans 15 amino acids. Germline CDR1 SEHNR, CDR2 FQNEAQ (reference sequence). Losses at the gene ends were 5 bases for V and 2 bases for J; bases not matched to a gene: 5. DNA for the CDR3: TGTGCCAGCAGCCCGCGGACAGGGGGGAACTATGGCTACACCTTC. The encoded protein is CASSPRTGGNYGYTF.